The T cell receptor (beta chain) under discussion was sequenced for a study of T-cell memory formation after mild COVID-19. In the study overall: TCR clusters were mostly donor specific. General study results and limits: Day 37-peaking second-wave clones had unconfirmed SARS-CoV-2 specificity.

With regard to this clonotype: No antigen is known for it.

TCRdb re-derived calls from the 5' RACE reads in MiXCR, one entry per CDR3 protein. Here the sample spans about 340,000 distinct CDR3 sequences, approximately 13% being singletons. The germline gives CDR1 SQVTM, CDR2 ANQGSEA. Trimming removed 7 bases from V and 4 bases from J; junction bases left unmatched: 4. CDR3 length: 12 residues. The specimen sequenced was PBMCs or a T cell subset sorted from them (not recorded which). This receptor was taken from a man aged 18-30 years who had mild COVID-19 (a few samples of this study predate the infection). Cell type and time point are not known. This chain connects TRBV29-1 to TRBJ1-2, with 9 bases matching TRBD1. CDR3 DNA sequence: TGCAGCGCTTTGACAGGGGGCTATGGCTACACCTTC. Its translation: CSALTGGYGYTF.